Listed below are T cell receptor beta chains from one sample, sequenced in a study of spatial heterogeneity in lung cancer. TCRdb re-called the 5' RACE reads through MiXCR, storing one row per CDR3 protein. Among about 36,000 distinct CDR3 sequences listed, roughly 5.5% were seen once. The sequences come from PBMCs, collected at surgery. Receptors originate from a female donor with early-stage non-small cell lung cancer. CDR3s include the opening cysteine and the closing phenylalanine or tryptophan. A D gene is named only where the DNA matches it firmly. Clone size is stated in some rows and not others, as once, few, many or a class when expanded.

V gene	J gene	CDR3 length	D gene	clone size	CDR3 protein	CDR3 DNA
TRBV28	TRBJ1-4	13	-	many	CASSLATNEKLFF	TGTGCCAGCAGTTTGGCAACTAATGAAAAACTGTTTTTT
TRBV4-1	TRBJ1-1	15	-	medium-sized	CASSVEDRLNTEAFF	TGCGCCAGCAGCGTAGAGGACAGATTGAACACTGAAGCTTTCTTT
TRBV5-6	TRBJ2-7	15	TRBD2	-	CASSSYVAGGSEQYF	TGTGCCAGCAGCTCTTACGTAGCGGGAGGGTCCGAGCAGTACTTC
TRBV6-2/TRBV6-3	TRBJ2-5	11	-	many	CASSHPPRVDF	TGTGCCAGCAGCCACCCTCCGAGGGTAGACTTC
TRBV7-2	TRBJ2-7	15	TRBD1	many	CASSYQGASSYEQYF	TGTGCCAGCAGCTATCAGGGGGCTAGCTCCTACGAGCAGTACTTC
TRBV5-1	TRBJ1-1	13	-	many	CASSLELETEAFF	TGCGCCAGCAGCTTGGAGCTGGAGACTGAAGCTTTCTTT
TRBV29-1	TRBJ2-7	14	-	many	CSVPAPGHRYEQYF	TGCAGCGTACCCGCCCCGGGACATCGGTACGAGCAGTACTTC
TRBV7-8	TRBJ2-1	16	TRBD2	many	CASSGRGQRGNNEQFF	TGTGCCAGCAGCGGGCGGGGCCAGCGGGGGAACAATGAGCAGTTCTTC
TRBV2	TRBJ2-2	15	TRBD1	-	CASSTHSQGAGELFF	TGTGCCAGCAGTACCCATTCACAGGGGGCCGGGGAGCTGTTTTTT
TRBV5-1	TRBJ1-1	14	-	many	CASSPTAGVTEAFF	TGCGCCAGCAGCCCGACAGCGGGGGTCACTGAAGCTTTCTTT
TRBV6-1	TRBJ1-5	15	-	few	CASSLRDGLNQPQHF	TGTGCCAGCAGCCTCCGGGACGGCCTCAATCAGCCCCAGCATTTT
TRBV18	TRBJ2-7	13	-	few	CASSPWGAYEQYF	TGTGCCAGCTCACCATGGGGGGCCTACGAGCAGTACTTC
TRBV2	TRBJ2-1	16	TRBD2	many	CASSLFGLAVYNEQFF	TGTGCCAGCAGTCTCTTCGGACTAGCGGTGTACAATGAGCAGTTCTTC
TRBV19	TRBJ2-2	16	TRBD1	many	CASSVTGGWETGELFF	TGTGCCAGTAGTGTAACAGGGGGCTGGGAAACCGGGGAGCTGTTTTTT
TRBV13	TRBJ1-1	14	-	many	CASSLGGDRTEAFF	TGTGCCAGCAGCTTAGGAGGGGATCGCACTGAAGCTTTCTTT
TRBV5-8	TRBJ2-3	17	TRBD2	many	CASSLGLAGAPGDTQYF	TGTGCCAGCAGCTTAGGACTAGCGGGAGCCCCAGGAGATACGCAGTATTTT
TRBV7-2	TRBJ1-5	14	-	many	CASSADSINQPQHF	TGTGCCAGCAGCGCGGACAGTATCAATCAGCCCCAGCATTTT
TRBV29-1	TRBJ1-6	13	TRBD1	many	CSVQTGRDSPLHF	TGCAGCGTACAGACAGGGAGGGATTCACCCCTCCACTTT
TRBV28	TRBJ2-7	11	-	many	CASSTAYEQYF	TGTGCCAGCAGTACCGCCTACGAGCAGTACTTC
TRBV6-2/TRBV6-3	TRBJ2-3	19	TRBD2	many	CASSYHLATSGPAADTQYF	TGTGCCAGCAGTTACCATTTAGCGACTAGCGGACCAGCGGCAGATACGCAGTATTTT
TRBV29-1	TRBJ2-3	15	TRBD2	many	CSVGSSGGYADTQYF	TGCAGCGTCGGATCTAGCGGGGGATACGCAGATACGCAGTATTTT
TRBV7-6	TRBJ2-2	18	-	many	CASSLAFQVGGSTGELFF	TGTGCCAGCAGCTTAGCGTTTCAGGTTGGGGGCAGCACCGGGGAGCTGTTTTTT
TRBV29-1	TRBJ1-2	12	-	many	CSVVEAGFGYTF	TGCAGCGTTGTGGAGGCAGGGTTTGGCTACACCTTC
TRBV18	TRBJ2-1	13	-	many	CASSPSTYNEQFF	TGTGCCAGCTCACCGTCGACTTACAATGAGCAGTTCTTC
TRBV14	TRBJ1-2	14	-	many	CASSQGYGVGGYTF	TGTGCCAGCAGCCAAGGCTACGGGGTTGGCGGCTACACCTTC
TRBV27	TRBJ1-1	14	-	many	CASSQSEGYTEAFF	TGTGCCAGCAGTCAGTCGGAGGGATACACTGAAGCTTTCTTT
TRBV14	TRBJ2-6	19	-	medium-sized	CASSQDRVDRLAGANVLTF	TGTGCCAGCAGCCAAGATAGGGTAGACAGGCTTGCCGGGGCCAACGTCCTGACTTTC
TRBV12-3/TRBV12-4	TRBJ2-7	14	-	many	CASSLEGDHYEQYF	TGTGCCAGCAGTTTAGAAGGGGATCACTACGAGCAGTACTTC
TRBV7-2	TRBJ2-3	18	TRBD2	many	CASSSIGTSGGSTDTQYF	TGTGCCAGCAGCTCGATCGGGACTAGCGGGGGTAGCACAGATACGCAGTATTTT
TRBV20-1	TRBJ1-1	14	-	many	CSARPSAGNTEAFF	TGCAGTGCTAGACCGAGCGCAGGGAACACTGAAGCTTTCTTT
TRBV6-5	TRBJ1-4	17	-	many	CASSRDIQAATNEKLFF	TGTGCCAGCAGTCGCGACATCCAGGCTGCAACTAATGAAAAACTGTTTTTT
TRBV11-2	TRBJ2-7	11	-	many	CASSLVAEQYF	TGTGCCAGCAGCTTAGTGGCCGAGCAGTACTTC
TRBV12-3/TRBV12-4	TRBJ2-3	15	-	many	CASSTGRASTDTQYF	TGTGCCAGCAGTACCGGAAGGGCTAGCACAGATACGCAGTATTTT
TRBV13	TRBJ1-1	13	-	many	CASSEGRDTEAFF	TGTGCCAGCAGCGAGGGTCGGGACACTGAAGCTTTCTTT
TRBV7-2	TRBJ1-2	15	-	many	CASSLASGALSGYTF	TGTGCCAGCAGCTTAGCAAGCGGGGCTCTATCTGGCTACACCTTC
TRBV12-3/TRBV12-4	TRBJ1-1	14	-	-	CASSLLLAYTEAFF	TGTGCCAGCAGTTTATTGTTGGCCTACACTGAAGCTTTCTTT
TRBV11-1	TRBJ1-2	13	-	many	CASTPGQGDGYTF	TGTGCCAGCACCCCCGGGCAGGGAGACGGCTACACCTTC
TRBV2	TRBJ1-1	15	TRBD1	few	CASSEQGAGNTEAFF	TGTGCCAGCAGTGAACAGGGGGCGGGGAACACTGAAGCTTTCTTT
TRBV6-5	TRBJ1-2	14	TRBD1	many	CASSYSTGEDGYTF	TGTGCCAGCAGTTACTCCACAGGGGAGGATGGCTACACCTTC
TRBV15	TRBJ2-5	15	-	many	CATSYLSGERETQYF	TGTGCCACCAGCTACCTCTCCGGAGAGCGGGAGACCCAGTACTTC
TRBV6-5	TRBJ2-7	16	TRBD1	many	CASRGSGQGGSYEQYF	TGTGCCAGCAGAGGCTCCGGACAGGGGGGATCCTACGAGCAGTACTTC
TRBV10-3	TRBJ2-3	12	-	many	CAISESEDTQYF	TGTGCCATCAGTGAGTCGGAAGATACGCAGTATTTT
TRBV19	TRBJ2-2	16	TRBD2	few	CASSTTGGGNTGELFF	TGTGCCAGTAGTACCACAGGCGGGGGAAACACCGGGGAGCTGTTTTTT
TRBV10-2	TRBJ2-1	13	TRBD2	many	CATRTSGRGEQFF	TGCGCAACCCGGACTAGCGGGAGGGGTGAGCAGTTCTTC